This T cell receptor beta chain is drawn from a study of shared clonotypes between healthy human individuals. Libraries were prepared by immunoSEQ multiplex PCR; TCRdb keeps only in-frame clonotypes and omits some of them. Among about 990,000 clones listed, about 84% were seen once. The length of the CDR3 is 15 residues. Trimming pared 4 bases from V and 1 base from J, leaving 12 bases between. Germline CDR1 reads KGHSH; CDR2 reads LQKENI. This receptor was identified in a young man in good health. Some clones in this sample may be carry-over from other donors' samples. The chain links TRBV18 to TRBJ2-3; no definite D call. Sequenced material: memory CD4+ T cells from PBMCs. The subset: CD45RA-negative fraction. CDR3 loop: CASSRLTRGTDTQYF. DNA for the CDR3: TGTGCCAGCTCACGCTTGACCCGGGGCACAGATACGCAGTATTTT.